The 10 T cell receptor beta chains reported below all come from one sample, sequenced in a study of shared clonotypes between healthy human individuals. This table comes from immunoSEQ multiplex PCR, and its TCRdb copy is limited to in-frame clones, with some not included. The sample contains about 2.3 million clones, approximately 95% of which appear only once. Material: naive CD4+ T cells from PBMCs. Sample subset: CD45RA+ positively selected. These receptors all stem from a man aged 18 to 30 in good health. Some clones in this sample may be carry-over from other donors' samples.

The chain links TRBV27 to TRBJ1-5; 8 positions agree with TRBD1. The germline V gene encodes CDR1 MNHEY and CDR2 SMNVEV (reference sequence). With 5 bases clipped from V and 6 bases from J, the junction kept 6 bases outside the gene matches. The CDR3 length is 14 residues. The CDR3 region is CASSPRTGSQPQHF. CDR3 DNA: TGTGCCAGCAGTCCACGGACAGGGTCTCAGCCCCAGCATTTT.

The chain employs TRBV29-1 and TRBJ2-1; 7 positions match TRBD2. Trimming cost V 6 bases and J 2 bases; bases outside gene matches: 7. Germline V gene sequence: CDR1 SQVTM, CDR2 ANQGSEA. The CDR3 is 14 residues long. The CDR3 is CSVGGGDTYNEQFF. The CDR3 nucleotides are TGCAGCGTGGGCGGGGGTGACACCTACAATGAGCAGTTCTTC.

V usage is TRBV5-1 and J usage is TRBJ2-1; 13 bases line up with TRBD2. V shed 4 bases, J shed 10 bases, and the junction held 5 bases outside the gene matches. The CDR3 covers 14 residues. Germline assignment: CDR1 SGHRS and CDR2 YFSETQ. In DNA form, the CDR3 reads TGCGCCAGCAGCCACGGACTAGCGGGAGTGGAGCAGTTCTTC. Its translation is CASSHGLAGVEQFF.

Only a few counts were recorded for this clone. The rearrangement uses TRBV19 and TRBJ2-7, with 10 bases fitting TRBD1. This CDR3 contains 13 residues. The V and J ends lost 10 bases and 5 bases, in that order; junction bases with no gene match: 8. The germline V gene encodes CDR1 LNHDA and CDR2 SQIVND (reference sequence). CDR3 loop: CATAGTGVHEQYF. The DNA of the CDR3 is TGTGCCACCGCCGGGACAGGGGTTCACGAGCAGTACTTC.

This chain uses TRBV18 with TRBJ1-1, with D possibly TRBD1 on 6 matching bases. With 2 bases removed from V and 6 bases from J, the gap between germline ends came to 16 bases. Looked up from germline, CDR1 is KGHSH and CDR2 is LQKENI. This CDR3 comprises 15 residues. The DNA of the CDR3 is TGTGCCAGCTCACCATGGCGGGGGACAATACCTGAAGCTTTCTTT. Protein: CASSPWRGTIPEAFF.

The chain recombines TRBV7-2 with TRBJ1-5, with D maybe TRBD1 (5 bases). The CDR3 has 16 residues. Trimming left V 1 base short and J 3 bases short, with 13 bases between. Germline lookup yields CDR1 SGHTA and CDR2 FQGNSA. CDR3 sequence reads: CASSLEGRGDNQPQHF. The CDR3 region has the DNA TGTGCCAGCAGCTTAGAGGGACGGGGGGACAATCAGCCCCAGCATTTT.

The chain is built from TRBV28 and TRBJ2-1, with TRBD2 matching over 7 bases. Germline assignment: CDR1 MDHEN and CDR2 SYDVKM. The CDR3 is made up of 14 amino acids. The ends lost 4 bases at V and 8 bases at J; junction bases unmatched: 8. The CDR3 DNA follows: TGTGCCAGCAGTTCGTATCGACTAGCCCATGAGCAGTTCTTC. Its protein product is CASSSYRLAHEQFF.

This chain joins TRBV14 and TRBJ1-3, with D unclear. From germline, CDR1 is SGHDN and CDR2 FVKESK. V was shortened by 5 bases and J by 2 bases, with 10 bases between the two germline ends. The CDR3 runs to 14 residues. The DNA for the CDR3 is TGTGCCAGCAGCGCCCCACAGACTGGAAACACCATATATTTT. Its translation: CASSAPQTGNTIYF.

The V gene is TRBV27, the J gene TRBJ2-4; TRBD1 matches 7 bases. V lost 8 bases to trimming and J lost 0 bases; unmatched junction nucleotides: 13. CDR1 and CDR2 from the germline V gene are MNHEY and SMNVEV (reference sequence). The CDR3 runs to 17 residues. The CDR3, as DNA: TGTGCCAGCCACTCGACAGGGCTCGGGGAAGCCAAAAACATTCAGTACTTC. Its protein product is CASHSTGLGEAKNIQYF.

The chain combines TRBV19 with TRBJ1-5; D remains ambiguous. V was pared by 4 bases and J by 4 bases, with 14 bases between. Germline CDR1 reads LNHDA; CDR2 reads SQIVND (reference sequence). The CDR3 loop spans 15 amino acids. The CDR3 DNA follows: TGTGCCAGTAGTAAAGCCCGCATAATTAATCAGCCCCAGCATTTT. The encoded protein is CASSKARIINQPQHF.